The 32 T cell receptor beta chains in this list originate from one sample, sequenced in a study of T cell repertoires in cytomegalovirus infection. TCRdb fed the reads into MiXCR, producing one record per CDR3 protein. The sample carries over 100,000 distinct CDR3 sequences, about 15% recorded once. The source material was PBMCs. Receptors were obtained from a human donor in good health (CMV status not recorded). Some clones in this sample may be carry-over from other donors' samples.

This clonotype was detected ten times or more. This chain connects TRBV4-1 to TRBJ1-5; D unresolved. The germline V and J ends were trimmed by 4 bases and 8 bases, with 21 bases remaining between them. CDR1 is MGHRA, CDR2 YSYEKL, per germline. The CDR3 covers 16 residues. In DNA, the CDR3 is TGCGCCAGCAGCCGAGTCCGGACCGCGGTTGCGGAGCCCCAGCATTTT. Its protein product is CASSRVRTAVAEPQHF.

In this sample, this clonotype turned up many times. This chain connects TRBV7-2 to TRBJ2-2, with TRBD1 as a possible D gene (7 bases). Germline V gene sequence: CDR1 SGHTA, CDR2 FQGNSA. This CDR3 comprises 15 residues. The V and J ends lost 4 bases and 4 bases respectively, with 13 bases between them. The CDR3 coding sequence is TGTGCCAGCAGCTATAGACAGGGAGGCACCGGGGAGCTGTTTTTT. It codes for CASSYRQGGTGELFF.

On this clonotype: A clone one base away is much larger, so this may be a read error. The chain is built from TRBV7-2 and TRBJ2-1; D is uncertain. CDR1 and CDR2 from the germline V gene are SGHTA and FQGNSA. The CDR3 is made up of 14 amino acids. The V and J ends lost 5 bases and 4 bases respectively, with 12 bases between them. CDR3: CASSKGCTYNEQFF. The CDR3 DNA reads TGTGCCAGCAGCAAAGGGTGCACTTACAATGAGCAGTTCTTC.

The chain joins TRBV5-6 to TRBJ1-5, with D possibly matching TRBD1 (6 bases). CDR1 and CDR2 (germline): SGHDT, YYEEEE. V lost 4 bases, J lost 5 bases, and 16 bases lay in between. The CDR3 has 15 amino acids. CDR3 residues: CASSHTGGADQPQHF. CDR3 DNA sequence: TGTGCCAGCAGCCACACGGGGGGCGCGGATCAGCCCCAGCATTTT.

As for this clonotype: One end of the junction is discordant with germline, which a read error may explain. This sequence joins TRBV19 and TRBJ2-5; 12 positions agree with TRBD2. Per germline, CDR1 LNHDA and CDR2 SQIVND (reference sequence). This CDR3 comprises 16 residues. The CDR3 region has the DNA TGTGCCAGTAGTACCCGACTAGCGGGGGTATGGGAGACCCAGCACTTC. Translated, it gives CASSTRLAGVWETQHF. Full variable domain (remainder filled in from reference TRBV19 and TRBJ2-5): DGGITQSPKYLFRKEGQNVTLSCEQNLNHDAMYWYRQDPGQGLRLIYYSQIVNDFQKGDIAEGYSVSREKKESFPLTVTSAQKNPTAFYLCASSTRLAGVWETQHFGPGTRLLVL.

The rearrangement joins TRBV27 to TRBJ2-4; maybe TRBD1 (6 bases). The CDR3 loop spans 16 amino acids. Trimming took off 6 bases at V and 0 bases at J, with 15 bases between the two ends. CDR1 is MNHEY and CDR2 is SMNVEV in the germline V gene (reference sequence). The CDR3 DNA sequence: TGTGCCAGCAGCCGGACAGTCTCTATAGCCAAAAACATTCAGTACTTC. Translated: CASSRTVSIAKNIQYF.

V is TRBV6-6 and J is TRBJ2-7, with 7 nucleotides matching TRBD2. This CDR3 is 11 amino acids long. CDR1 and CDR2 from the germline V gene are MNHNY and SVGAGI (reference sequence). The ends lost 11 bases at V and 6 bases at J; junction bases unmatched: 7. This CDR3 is CARIGGSEQYF. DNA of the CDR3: TGTGCCCGCATAGGCGGGAGCGAGCAGTACTTC.

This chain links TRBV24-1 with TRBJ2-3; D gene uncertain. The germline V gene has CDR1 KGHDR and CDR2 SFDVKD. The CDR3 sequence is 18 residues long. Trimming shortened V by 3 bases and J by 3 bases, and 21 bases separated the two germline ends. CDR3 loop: CATSDPPRAGVGTDTQYF. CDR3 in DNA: TGTGCCACCAGTGATCCCCCCCGGGCAGGCGTGGGGACAGATACGCAGTATTTT.

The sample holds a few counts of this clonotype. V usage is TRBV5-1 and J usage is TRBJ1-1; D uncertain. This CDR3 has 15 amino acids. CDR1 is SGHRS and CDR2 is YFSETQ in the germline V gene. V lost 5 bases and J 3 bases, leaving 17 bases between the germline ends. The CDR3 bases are TGCGCCAGCAGTACGGCCCCCCCCGGCTACACTGAAGCTTTCTTT. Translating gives CASSTAPPGYTEAFF.

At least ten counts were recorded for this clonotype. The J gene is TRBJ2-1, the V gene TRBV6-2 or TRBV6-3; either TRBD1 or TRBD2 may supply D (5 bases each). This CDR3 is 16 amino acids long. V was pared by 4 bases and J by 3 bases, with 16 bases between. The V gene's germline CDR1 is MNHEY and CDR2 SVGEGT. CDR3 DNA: TGTGCCAGCAGTTTTTCTTCGGGGCTCCTCTACAATGAGCAGTTCTTC. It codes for CASSFSSGLLYNEQFF.

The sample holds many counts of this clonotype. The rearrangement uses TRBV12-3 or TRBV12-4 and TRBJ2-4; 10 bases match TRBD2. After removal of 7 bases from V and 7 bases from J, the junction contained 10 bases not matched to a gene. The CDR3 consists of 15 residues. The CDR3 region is CASKPPGLARNIQYF. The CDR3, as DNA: TGTGCCAGCAAACCTCCGGGACTAGCGAGGAACATTCAGTACTTC.

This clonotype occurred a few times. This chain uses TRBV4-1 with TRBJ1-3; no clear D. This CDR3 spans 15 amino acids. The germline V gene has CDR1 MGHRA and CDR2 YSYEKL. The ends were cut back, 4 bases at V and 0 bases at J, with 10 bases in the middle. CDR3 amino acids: CASSRAAGSGNTIYF. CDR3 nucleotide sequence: TGCGCCAGCAGCCGAGCCGCAGGCTCTGGAAACACCATATATTTT.

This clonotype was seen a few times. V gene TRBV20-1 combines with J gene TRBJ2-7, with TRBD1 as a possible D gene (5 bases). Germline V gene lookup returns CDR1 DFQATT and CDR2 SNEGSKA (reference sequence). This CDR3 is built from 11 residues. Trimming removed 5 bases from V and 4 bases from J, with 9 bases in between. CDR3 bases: TGCAGTGCTGGCGACAGTTACGAGCAGTACTTC. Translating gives CSAGDSYEQYF.

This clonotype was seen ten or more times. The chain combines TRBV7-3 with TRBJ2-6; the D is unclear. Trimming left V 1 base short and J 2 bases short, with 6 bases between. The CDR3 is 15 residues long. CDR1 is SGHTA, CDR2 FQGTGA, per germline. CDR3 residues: CASSLRETGANVLTF. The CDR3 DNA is TGTGCCAGCAGCTTAAGGGAAACTGGGGCCAACGTCCTGACTTTC.

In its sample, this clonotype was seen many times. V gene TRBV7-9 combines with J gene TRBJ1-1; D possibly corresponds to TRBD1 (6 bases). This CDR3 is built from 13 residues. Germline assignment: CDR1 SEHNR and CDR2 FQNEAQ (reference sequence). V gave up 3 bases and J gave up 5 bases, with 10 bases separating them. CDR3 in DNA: TGTGCCAGCAGCTTCAGTACAGGGACTGAAGCTTTCTTT. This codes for CASSFSTGTEAFF.

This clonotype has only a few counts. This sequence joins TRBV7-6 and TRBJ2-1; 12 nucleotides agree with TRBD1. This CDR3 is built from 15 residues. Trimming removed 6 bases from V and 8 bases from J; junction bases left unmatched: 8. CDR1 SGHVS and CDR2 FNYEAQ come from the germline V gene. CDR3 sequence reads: CASRAGTGGFYEQFF. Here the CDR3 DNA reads TGTGCCAGCAGGGCCGGGACAGGGGGCTTCTATGAGCAGTTCTTC.

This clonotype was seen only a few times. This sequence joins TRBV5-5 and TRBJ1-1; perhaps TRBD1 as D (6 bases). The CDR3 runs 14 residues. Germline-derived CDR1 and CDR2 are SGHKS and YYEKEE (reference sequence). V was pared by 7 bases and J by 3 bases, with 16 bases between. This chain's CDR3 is CASATGGSYTEAFF. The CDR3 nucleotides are TGTGCCAGCGCTACGGGGGGCTCGTACACTGAAGCTTTCTTT.

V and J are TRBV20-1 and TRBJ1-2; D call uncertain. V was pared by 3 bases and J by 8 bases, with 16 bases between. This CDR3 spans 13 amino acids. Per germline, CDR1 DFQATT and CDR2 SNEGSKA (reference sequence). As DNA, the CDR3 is TGCAGTGCTAGGAACCCCCGGTCGTGGGGCTACACCTTC. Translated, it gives CSARNPRSWGYTF.

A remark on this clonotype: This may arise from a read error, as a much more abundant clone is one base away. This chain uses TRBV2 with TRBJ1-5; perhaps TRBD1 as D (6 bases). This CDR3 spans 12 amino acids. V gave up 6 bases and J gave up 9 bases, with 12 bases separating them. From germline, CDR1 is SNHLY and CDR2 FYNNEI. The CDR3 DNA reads TGTGCCAGCAGATCACAGGGCCGGCCCCAGCATTTT. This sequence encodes CASRSQGRPQHF.

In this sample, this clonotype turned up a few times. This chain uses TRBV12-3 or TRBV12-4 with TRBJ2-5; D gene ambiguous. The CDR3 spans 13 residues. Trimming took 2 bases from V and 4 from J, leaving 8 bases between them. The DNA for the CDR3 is TGTGCCAGCAGTTTAAGGCCGATAGAGACCCAGTACTTC. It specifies CASSLRPIETQYF.

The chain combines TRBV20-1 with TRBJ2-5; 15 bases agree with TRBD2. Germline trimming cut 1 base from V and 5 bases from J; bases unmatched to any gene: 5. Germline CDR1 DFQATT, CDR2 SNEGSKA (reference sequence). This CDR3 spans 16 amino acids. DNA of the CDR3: TGCAGTGCTAGAGGAGGACTAGCGGGGGGGCCGGAGACCCAGTACTTC. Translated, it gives CSARGGLAGGPETQYF.

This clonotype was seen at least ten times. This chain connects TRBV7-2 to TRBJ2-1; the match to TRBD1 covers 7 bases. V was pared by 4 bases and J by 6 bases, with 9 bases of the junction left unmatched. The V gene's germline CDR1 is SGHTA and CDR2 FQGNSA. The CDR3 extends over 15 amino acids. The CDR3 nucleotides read TGTGCCAGCAGCTCCGACAGGGAATATGGCAATGAGCAGTTCTTC. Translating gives CASSSDREYGNEQFF.

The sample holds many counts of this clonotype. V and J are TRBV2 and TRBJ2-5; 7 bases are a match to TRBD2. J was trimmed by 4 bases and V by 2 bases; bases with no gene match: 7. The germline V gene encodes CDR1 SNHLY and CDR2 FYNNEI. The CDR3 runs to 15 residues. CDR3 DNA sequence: TGTGCCAGCAGTGAATTGGGCAGGGAGGGAGAGACCCAGTACTTC. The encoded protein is CASSELGREGETQYF.

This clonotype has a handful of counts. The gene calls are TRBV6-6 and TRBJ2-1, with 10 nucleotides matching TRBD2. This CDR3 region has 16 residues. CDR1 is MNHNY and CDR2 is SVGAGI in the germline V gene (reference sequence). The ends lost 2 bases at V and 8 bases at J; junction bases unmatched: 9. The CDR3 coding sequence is TGTGCCAGCAGTTACAATTTAGCGGGGGGAGGGGATGAGCAGTTCTTC. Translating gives CASSYNLAGGGDEQFF.

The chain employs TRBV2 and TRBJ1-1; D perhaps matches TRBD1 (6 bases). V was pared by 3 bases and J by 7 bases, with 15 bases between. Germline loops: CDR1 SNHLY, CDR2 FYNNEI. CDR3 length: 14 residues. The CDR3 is CASSDGTGRGEAFF. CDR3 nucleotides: TGTGCCAGCAGTGATGGAACAGGGAGGGGTGAAGCTTTCTTT.

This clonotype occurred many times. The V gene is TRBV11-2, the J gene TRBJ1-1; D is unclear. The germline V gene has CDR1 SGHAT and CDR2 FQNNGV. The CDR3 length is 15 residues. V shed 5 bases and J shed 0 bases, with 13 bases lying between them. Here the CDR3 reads CASSRAVPLNTEAFF. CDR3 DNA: TGTGCCAGCAGCAGGGCAGTCCCTTTGAACACTGAAGCTTTCTTT.

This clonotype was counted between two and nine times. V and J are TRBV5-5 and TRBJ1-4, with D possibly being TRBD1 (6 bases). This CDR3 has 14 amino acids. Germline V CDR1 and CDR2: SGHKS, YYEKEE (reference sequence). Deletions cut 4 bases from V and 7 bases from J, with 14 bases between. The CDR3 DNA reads TGTGCCAGCAGCCCACCAGGGGAGGGTGAAAAACTGTTTTTT. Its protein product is CASSPPGEGEKLFF. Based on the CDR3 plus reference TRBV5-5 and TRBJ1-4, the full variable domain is DAGVTQSPTHLIKTRGQQVTLRCSPISGHKSVSWYQQVLGQGPQFIFQYYEKEERGRGNFPDRFSARQFPNYSSELNVNALLLGDSALYLCASSPPGEGEKLFFGSGTQLSVL.

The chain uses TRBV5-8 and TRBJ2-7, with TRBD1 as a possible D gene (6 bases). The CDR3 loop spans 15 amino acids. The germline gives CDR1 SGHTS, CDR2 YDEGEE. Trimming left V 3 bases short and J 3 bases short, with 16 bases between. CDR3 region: CASSSSDSPGYEQYF. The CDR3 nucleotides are TGTGCCAGCAGCTCATCGGACAGTCCGGGCTACGAGCAGTACTTC.

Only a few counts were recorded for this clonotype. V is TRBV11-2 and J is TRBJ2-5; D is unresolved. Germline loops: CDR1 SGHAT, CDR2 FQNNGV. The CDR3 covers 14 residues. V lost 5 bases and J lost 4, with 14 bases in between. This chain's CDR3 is CASSIGTRRETQYF. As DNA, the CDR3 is TGTGCCAGCAGCATCGGTACACGGAGAGAGACCCAGTACTTC.

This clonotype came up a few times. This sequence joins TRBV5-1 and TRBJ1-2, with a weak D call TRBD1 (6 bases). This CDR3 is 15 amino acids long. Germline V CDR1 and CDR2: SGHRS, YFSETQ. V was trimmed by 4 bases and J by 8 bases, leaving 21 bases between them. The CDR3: CASSPMTGGAGGYTF. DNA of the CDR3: TGCGCCAGCAGCCCCATGACAGGAGGCGCAGGCGGCTACACCTTC.

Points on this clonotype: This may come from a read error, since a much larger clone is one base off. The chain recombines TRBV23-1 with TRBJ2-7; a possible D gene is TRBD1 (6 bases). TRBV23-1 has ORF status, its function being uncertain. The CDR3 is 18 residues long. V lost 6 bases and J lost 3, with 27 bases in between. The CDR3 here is CASSLLLHRQASFYEQYF. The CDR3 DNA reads TGCGCCAGCAGCCTATTGCTACATCGACAGGCGTCCTTCTACGAGCAGTACTTC.

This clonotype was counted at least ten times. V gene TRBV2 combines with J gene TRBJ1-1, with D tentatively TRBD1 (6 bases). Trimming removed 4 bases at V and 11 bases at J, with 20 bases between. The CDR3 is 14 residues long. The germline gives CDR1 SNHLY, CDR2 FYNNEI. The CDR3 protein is CASSATALTTGAFF. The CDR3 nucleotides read TGTGCCAGCAGTGCCACAGCGCTCACTACAGGGGCTTTCTTT.